This T cell receptor beta chain was recorded in a study of T-cell reconstitution after alpha-beta-depleted transplantation in children. Library preparation (for TCRbeta) was performed with unique molecular identifiers. MiXCR, applied by TCRdb to the PCR reads, yields one record per CDR3 protein. The table records roughly 500,000 distinct CDR3 sequences, about 10% of them present only once. J lost 0 bases, V lost 6 bases, and 2 bases had no gene match. Germline V gene data show CDR1 as MNHEY and CDR2 as SMNVEV (reference sequence). The CDR3 length is 15 residues. Regarding the study as a whole: T-cell numbers and diversity one year post-transplant derived largely from freshly generated T cells.

This clonotype has at least ten counts. The target antigen is unknown. The chain recombines TRBV27 with TRBJ2-7, with TRBD2 matching 13 bases. This TCR derives from a child aged 2-9 years with inherited bone marrow failure, due to receive a stem cell transplant. Sequenced here: PBMCs, sampled before TCRalphabeta/CD19-depleted stem cell transplant. The CDR3 sequence: CASSWTSGSSYEQYF. The CDR3 DNA reads TGTGCCAGCAGCTGGACTAGCGGGAGCTCCTACGAGCAGTACTTC.